These 27 T cell receptor beta chains came from one sample sequenced in a study of blood T cell repertoires in COVID-19. The data were produced by immunoSEQ multiplex PCR, yet TCRdb's version contains in-frame clones alone and is incomplete. Here the sample spans around 25,000 clones, 80% to 90% being singletons. The sequencing input was peripheral blood. The receptors stem from a man between 65 and 79 years old with acute or convalescent COVID-19.

V and J are TRBV11-2 and TRBJ1-5; 9 bases are shared with TRBD1. V lost 5 bases and J lost 5; bases outside the gene matches: 1. Germline V lookup: CDR1 SGHAT, CDR2 FQNNGV. CDR3 length: 13 amino acids. CDR3 in DNA: TGTGCCAGCAGCCGGACAGGGGATCAGCCCCAGCATTTT. It translates to CASSRTGDQPQHF.

The chain combines TRBV14 with TRBJ2-5, with no clear D. CDR1 is SGHDN and CDR2 is FVKESK in the germline V gene. V was shortened by 3 bases and J by 8 bases, with 7 bases between the two germline ends. CDR3 length equals 11 residues. CDR3 sequence: CASSHSVTQYF. DNA for the CDR3: TGTGCCAGCAGCCACAGTGTAACCCAGTACTTC.

This sequence joins TRBV28 and TRBJ1-1; the D gene is possibly TRBD1 (6 bases). V dropped 4 bases and J dropped 9 bases, with 9 bases sitting between them. The length of the CDR3 is 11 residues. CDR1 and CDR2 from the germline V gene are MDHEN and SYDVKM. CDR3 loop: CASSSDRQAFF. The DNA of the CDR3 is TGTGCCAGCAGTTCGGACAGACAAGCTTTCTTT.

This clone is labeled medium-sized. The rearrangement uses TRBV30 and TRBJ1-2; 11 nucleotides agree with TRBD1. The CDR3 has 15 residues. The germline V gene has CDR1 GTSNPN and CDR2 SVGIG (reference sequence). V dropped 4 bases and J dropped 4; count of bases not matched to a gene: 8. Written as DNA, the CDR3 is TGTGCCTGGATCTCAAAGGGGACAGGGGGCTATGGCTACACCTTC. Residues: CAWISKGTGGYGYTF.

This chain connects TRBV6-1 to TRBJ1-6; D is possibly TRBD1 (6 bases). The germline CDR1 and CDR2 sequences are MNHNS and SASEGT. Between the trimmed V and J ends, which lost 3 bases and 7 bases, there was a span of 16 bases. The CDR3 contains 16 residues. The DNA of the CDR3 is TGTGCCAGCAGTGAGCCCGCGGACAGCTTGAATTCACCCCTCCACTTT. Amino acids: CASSEPADSLNSPLHF.

The V gene is TRBV18, the J gene TRBJ2-2; no definite D call. V was pared by 6 bases and J by 6 bases, with 17 bases between. The germline V gene encodes CDR1 KGHSH and CDR2 LQKENI. The CDR3 runs to 15 residues. Here the CDR3 reads CASSPNVQYPGELFF. The CDR3 nucleotides read TGTGCCAGCTCCCCAAACGTCCAGTATCCCGGGGAGCTGTTTTTT. The full variable domain, with the rest looked up from reference TRBV18 and TRBJ2-2, is NAGVMQNPRHLVRRRGQEARLRCSPMKGHSHVYWYRQLPEEGLKFMVYLQKENIIDESGMPKERFSAEFPKEGPSILRIQQVVRGDSAAYFCASSPNVQYPGELFFGEGSRLTVL.

This chain links TRBV19 with TRBJ1-4, with TRBD1 matching 8 bases. Germline V gene sequence: CDR1 LNHDA, CDR2 SQIVND (reference sequence). The junction had 15 bases not matched to a gene; V was cut back by 7 bases and J by 8 bases. The CDR3 length is 16 residues. CDR3 sequence: CASKDRASIKGEKLFF. The CDR3 DNA follows: TGTGCCAGTAAGGACAGGGCCTCCATCAAAGGCGAAAAACTGTTTTTT. The entire variable domain, with the rest obtained from reference TRBV19 and TRBJ1-4, is as follows: DGGITQSPKYLFRKEGQNVTLSCEQNLNHDAMYWYRQDPGQGLRLIYYSQIVNDFQKGDIAEGYSVSREKKESFPLTVTSAQKNPTAFYLCASKDRASIKGEKLFFGSGTQLSVL.

V is TRBV28 and J is TRBJ1-1; 7 bases agree with TRBD1. CDR1 and CDR2 (germline): MDHEN, SYDVKM. The CDR3 runs to 14 residues. The V and J ends lost 1 base and 3 bases, in that order; junction bases with no gene match: 2. The CDR3, as DNA: TGTGCCAGCAGTTTATTGGGACAGTACACTGAAGCTTTCTTT. This codes for CASSLLGQYTEAFF.

The genes are TRBV29-1 and TRBJ1-5; 9 bases map to TRBD1. Germline V CDR1 and CDR2: SQVTM, ANQGSEA. The CDR3 contains 13 residues. The V gene end was trimmed by 6 bases and the J gene end by 7 bases; junction bases not matched to a gene: 7. The CDR3 DNA sequence: TGCAGCGTGGCGGACAGGGGATGGCAGCCCCAGCATTTT. This gives the protein CSVADRGWQPQHF.

The chain employs TRBV7-6 and TRBJ1-2, with a tentative D call TRBD1 (6 bases). V was trimmed by 1 base and J by 3 bases, leaving 12 bases between them. The CDR3 spans 15 residues. The germline gives CDR1 SGHVS, CDR2 FNYEAQ. CDR3: CASSLEAGADYGYTF. The CDR3 nucleotides are TGTGCCAGCAGCTTAGAGGCAGGGGCTGACTATGGCTACACCTTC.

This clone came up once. The CDR3 is CASSVGTREKLFF. CDR3 sequence (DNA): TGTGCCAGCAGCGTCGGGACAAGAGAAAAACTGTTTTTT. The chain recombines TRBV9 with TRBJ1-4, with D perhaps matching TRBD1 (6 bases). The CDR3 runs 13 residues. Germline CDR1 is SGDLS and CDR2 is YYNGEE. V was trimmed by 2 bases and J by 8 bases, leaving 10 bases between them.

Here the CDR3 reads CASSALSGGAVNGELFF. CDR3 sequence (DNA): TGTGCCAGCAGCGCCCTGAGCGGGGGGGCCGTTAACGGGGAGCTGTTTTTT. V gene TRBV9 combines with J gene TRBJ2-2, with TRBD2 matching over 10 bases. The CDR3 runs 17 residues. The ends lost 3 bases at V and 7 bases at J; junction bases unmatched: 12. CDR1 is SGDLS, CDR2 YYNGEE, per germline.

This clone showed up just once. J is TRBJ1-4 and V is TRBV6-2 or TRBV6-3; D gene uncertain. V gave up 4 bases and J gave up 8 bases, with 8 bases separating them. The CDR3 is 12 amino acids. Germline CDR1 and CDR2: MNHEY and SVGEGT. CDR3 region: CASSSRGEKLFF. CDR3 coding DNA: TGTGCCAGCAGTTCCCGTGGCGAAAAACTGTTTTTT.

This chain joins TRBV7-8 and TRBJ1-6; the match to TRBD1 covers 7 bases. CDR1 is SGHVS, CDR2 FQNEAQ, per germline. The CDR3 contains 15 residues. V lost 6 bases to trimming and J lost 5 bases; unmatched junction nucleotides: 7. DNA for the CDR3: TGTGCCAGCAGTTCACGACAGGGAAATAATTCACCCCTCCACTTT. Its protein product is CASSSRQGNNSPLHF.

The chain recombines TRBV2 with TRBJ2-2, with D possibly being TRBD1 (5 bases). This CDR3 is built from 15 residues. Per the germline V gene, CDR1 is SNHLY and CDR2 is FYNNEI. The V gene lost 7 bases and the J gene lost 0 bases, with 12 bases spanning the gap. CDR3 nucleotides: TGTGCCAGCAAGGCCCAGGGAACGAACACCGGGGAGCTGTTTTTT. Translation: CASKAQGTNTGELFF.

A single count supports this clone. The chain carries TRBV11-3 and TRBJ1-6, with D possibly TRBD1 on 5 matching bases. Trimming stripped 5 bases from V and 7 bases from J, with 18 bases between. CDR1 SGHNT and CDR2 YENEEA come from the germline V gene. The CDR3 totals 16 residues. The CDR3 sequence: CASSPVGQGSNSPLHF. CDR3 nucleotides: TGTGCCAGCAGCCCGGTTGGGCAGGGTTCAAATTCACCCCTCCACTTT.

The J gene is TRBJ1-4, the V gene TRBV10-3, with 8 bases that match TRBD1. The V and J ends lost 3 bases and 3 bases, in that order; junction bases with no gene match: 6. CDR3 length equals 16 residues. The germline V gene encodes CDR1 ENHRY and CDR2 SYGVKD. Here the CDR3 reads CAISDNRGTSNEKLFF. The CDR3 nucleotides are TGTGCCATCAGTGACAACAGGGGGACTTCTAATGAAAAACTGTTTTTT.

The chain joins TRBV4-1 to TRBJ2-1; D unresolved. This CDR3 spans 14 amino acids. The V end was cut by 1 base, the J end by 4 bases, with 8 bases between. CDR1 and CDR2 from the germline V gene are MGHRA and YSYEKL. Here the CDR3 DNA reads TGCGCCAGCAGCCAAGCAGTCGGGTACAATGAGCAGTTCTTC. As protein: CASSQAVGYNEQFF.

The gene calls are TRBV28 and TRBJ2-7; 9 bases line up with TRBD1. Per germline, CDR1 MDHEN and CDR2 SYDVKM. This CDR3 comprises 15 residues. Trimming took 6 bases from V and 2 from J; bases not matched to a gene: 8. CDR3 nucleotides: TGTGCCAGCAGCTACGGGACAGGGCGGACCTACGAGCAGTACTTC. It is translated as CASSYGTGRTYEQYF.

The V gene is TRBV19, the J gene TRBJ2-7; 9 bases line up with TRBD1. Germline trimming cut 4 bases from V and 0 bases from J; bases unmatched to any gene: 4. Germline V gives CDR1 LNHDA, CDR2 SQIVND (reference sequence). The length of the CDR3 is 15 residues. CDR3 residues: CASSTWTGDSYEQYF. The CDR3 nucleotides read TGTGCCAGTAGTACCTGGACAGGGGACTCCTACGAGCAGTACTTC.

The count of this clone is one. The chain uses TRBV5-6 and TRBJ2-3, with TRBD2 identical over 9 bases. This CDR3 region has 15 residues. Unmatched junction bases numbered 5, after V lost 0 bases and J lost 6 bases. The germline gives CDR1 SGHDT, CDR2 YYEEEE. The DNA for the CDR3 is TGTGCCAGCAGCTTGGGGGCTAGCGGGATTGATACGCAGTATTTT. It is translated as CASSLGASGIDTQYF.

The DNA for the CDR3 is TGTGCCAGCAGCTGGCGGGGTTGGGCTAATGAAAAACTGTTTTTT. Translating it yields CASSWRGWANEKLFF. This chain uses TRBV9 with TRBJ1-4, with no clear D. V was pared by 4 bases and J by 3 bases, with 13 bases between. Germline values: CDR1 SGDLS, CDR2 YYNGEE. The CDR3 runs to 15 residues.

The rearrangement links TRBV15 to TRBJ1-2, with no clear D. CDR3 length equals 12 residues. The ends were cut back, 3 bases at V and 4 bases at J, with 6 bases in the middle. Germline values: CDR1 LNHNV, CDR2 YYDKDF (reference sequence). The CDR3 spells CATSSSGYGYTF. CDR3 DNA sequence: TGTGCCACCAGCAGTTCCGGCTATGGCTACACCTTC.

V gene TRBV24-1 combines with J gene TRBJ1-5; D not resolved. The CDR3 has 16 amino acids. V shed 0 bases and J shed 4 bases, with 12 bases lying between them. Germline lookup yields CDR1 KGHDR and CDR2 SFDVKD. The chain's CDR3 is CATSDLAGDENQPQHF. In nucleotides, the CDR3 is TGTGCCACCAGTGATTTGGCCGGGGATGAGAATCAGCCCCAGCATTTT.

With regard to this clone: One junction end disagrees with the germline gene, perhaps due to a read error. V gene TRBV7-7 combines with J gene TRBJ2-5; 7 bases agree with TRBD1. The CDR3 totals 13 residues. Germline loops: CDR1 SSHAT, CDR2 FNYEAQ (reference sequence). For the CDR3, the DNA is TGTGCTAGCAGCTCGACAGGGTGGGAGACCCAGTACTTC. Amino acid sequence: CASSSTGWETQYF.

The rearrangement joins TRBV29-1 to TRBJ2-1; possible D gene TRBD2, 5 bases. The CDR3 sequence is 16 residues long. Germline CDR1 is SQVTM and CDR2 is ANQGSEA. V was trimmed by 6 bases and J by 0 bases, leaving 18 bases between them. The CDR3 nucleotides read TGCAGCGTGGCCGACGGCGGCGGGTTCTCCTACAATGAGCAGTTCTTC. This encodes CSVADGGGFSYNEQFF.

CDR3 sequence: CASSSSEGGLFF. As DNA, the CDR3 is TGTGCCAGCAGCTCTTCCGAGGGAGGACTGTTTTTT. The chain couples TRBV13 to TRBJ1-4; D remains unclear. V was clipped by 4 bases and J by 13 bases, with 13 bases between them. The CDR3 contains 12 residues. CDR1 is PRHDT and CDR2 is FYEKMQ in the germline V gene (reference sequence).